The 32 T cell receptor beta chains below come from one sample, sequenced in a study of molecular identifiers for immune sequencing clone quantification. Using its own MiXCR run on the PCR reads, TCRdb lists one record per CDR3 protein. The profile shows approximately 320,000 distinct CDR3 sequences, about 22% of them singletons. The specimen sequenced was naive CD8+ T cells from blood, with Jurkat cell RNA spiked in. Documented subset: FACS-sorted CD8+CD4-CCR7+CD45RA+ naive T cells. The receptors were sampled from a human donor in good health. Some libraries in this study had Jurkat cell RNA spiked in.

This clonotype was detected once. Being one base from a much bigger clone, this may be a read error. The genes are TRBV7-9 and TRBJ2-3; D could derive from TRBD1 or TRBD2 (6 bases each). With 1 base removed from V and 0 bases from J, the gap between germline ends came to 11 bases. Germline values: CDR1 SEHNR, CDR2 FQNEAQ (reference sequence). The CDR3 has 16 amino acids. CDR3 sequence reads: CASSLVGGLSTDTQYF. The CDR3 DNA sequence: TGTGCCAGCAGCTTAGTGGGGGGCCTCAGCACAGATACGCAGTATTTT.

In its sample, this clonotype was seen a few times. The V and J genes are TRBV27 and TRBJ1-1; 9 bases are shared with TRBD1. There are 13 residues in the CDR3. Trimming took 5 bases from V and 6 from J; bases not matched to a gene: 4. Per germline, CDR1 MNHEY and CDR2 SMNVEV (reference sequence). Written as DNA, the CDR3 is TGTGCCAGCAGTACAGGGGGCATAGCTGAAGCTTTCTTT. It specifies CASSTGGIAEAFF.

This clonotype came up a few times. The chain has TRBV28 and TRBJ2-7; maybe TRBD1 (5 bases). The CDR3 has 12 amino acids. CDR1 and CDR2 (germline): MDHEN, SYDVKM. The V and J ends lost 8 bases and 2 bases respectively, with 10 bases between them. This CDR3 is CASGDSTYEQYF. The CDR3 bases are TGTGCCAGCGGCGACAGTACCTACGAGCAGTACTTC. The variable domain in full, completed from reference TRBV28 and TRBJ2-7, reads DVKVTQSSRYLVKRTGEKVFLECVQDMDHENMFWYRQDPGLGLRLIYFSYDVKMKEKGDIPEGYSVSREKKERFSLILESASTNQTSMYLCASGDSTYEQYFGPGTRLTVT.

This clonotype was counted between two and nine times. This chain uses TRBV20-1 with TRBJ2-3, with no clear D. The length of the CDR3 is 15 residues. Between the trimmed V and J ends, which lost 2 bases and 6 bases, there was a span of 18 bases. The germline CDR1 and CDR2 sequences are DFQATT and SNEGSKA (reference sequence). The CDR3 DNA follows: TGCAGTGCTAGACTGTTTGTGGCCGGTGTGGATACGCAGTATTTT. Translated: CSARLFVAGVDTQYF.

This clonotype was detected a few times. The gene calls are TRBV29-1 and TRBJ2-5; D is uncertain. This CDR3 contains 10 residues. CDR1 and CDR2 from the germline V gene are SQVTM and ANQGSEA. The V gene lost 3 bases and the J gene lost 4 bases, with 3 bases spanning the gap. DNA for the CDR3: TGCAGCGTTGAGGGAGAGACCCAGTACTTC. This sequence encodes CSVEGETQYF.

This clonotype was counted between two and nine times. The gene calls are TRBV6-2 or TRBV6-3 and TRBJ1-2, with TRBD1 matching over 7 bases. The V gene end was trimmed by 2 bases and the J gene end by 3 bases; junction bases not matched to a gene: 6. This CDR3 is built from 15 residues. CDR1 and CDR2 from the germline V gene are MNHEY and SVGEGT. CDR3 nucleotide sequence: TGTGCCAGCAGTTACCGCGACAGGGCCTACTATGGCTACACCTTC. Translation gives CASSYRDRAYYGYTF.

This clonotype was seen repeatedly, ten times or more. V usage is TRBV4-1 and J usage is TRBJ1-5; no clear D gene. V lost 0 bases and J 9 bases, leaving 15 bases between the germline ends. The CDR3 is 15 residues long. Germline CDR1 MGHRA, CDR2 YSYEKL. The CDR3 DNA follows: TGCGCCAGCAGCCAAGATGGGAACTCCCGGGGGCCCCAGCATTTT. It yields the protein CASSQDGNSRGPQHF.

Regarding this clonotype: A much larger clonotype is one base distant, so this may be a read error. The gene calls are TRBV7-9 and TRBJ2-7; 10 nucleotides match TRBD2. The CDR3 is made up of 17 amino acids. Germline lookup yields CDR1 SEHNR and CDR2 FQNEAQ (reference sequence). The J segment lost 4 bases and the V segment lost 2 bases, leaving 11 bases of the junction unmatched. The CDR3 spells CASSLFPTGLASYEQYF. CDR3 nucleotide sequence: TGTGCCAGCAGCTTATTTCCTACGGGACTAGCGTCATACGAGCAGTACTTC.

At least ten counts were recorded for this clonotype. The chain joins TRBV29-1 to TRBJ2-3; D gene ambiguous. The CDR3 contains 16 residues. V lost 2 bases and J lost 0, with 15 bases in between. Germline V gene lookup returns CDR1 SQVTM and CDR2 ANQGSEA. The CDR3 sequence: CSVEWASRSSTDTQYF. CDR3 bases: TGCAGCGTTGAATGGGCTAGTAGATCTAGCACAGATACGCAGTATTTT.

There are many counts of this clonotype. This chain uses TRBV7-2 with TRBJ1-1; D ambiguous. The CDR3 sequence is 12 residues long. Germline values: CDR1 SGHTA, CDR2 FQGNSA. Trimming cost V 1 base and J 8 bases, with 8 bases left between them. CDR3 loop: CASSLGTVEAFF. Here the CDR3 DNA reads TGTGCCAGCAGCTTAGGGACCGTCGAAGCTTTCTTT.

Concerning this clonotype: At one of its ends the junction is not consistent with the germline gene, which may arise from a read error. The chain has TRBV7-9 and TRBJ2-1; 8 bases match TRBD2. The CDR3 length is 16 residues. Per germline, CDR1 SEHNR and CDR2 FQNEAQ (reference sequence). The CDR3 nucleotides read TGTGCCAGCAGGAGAAGGATAACGGGGGGGCCTTCTGAGCAGCTCTTC. Translation: CASRRRITGGPSEQLF.

The sample holds a few counts of this clonotype. The gene calls are TRBV12-3 or TRBV12-4 and TRBJ1-1; perhaps TRBD1 as D (6 bases). The V end was cut by 6 bases, the J end by 6 bases, with 17 bases between. CDR3 length equals 14 residues. CDR3 in DNA: TGTGCCAGCAGGCCAGGGGCTGAACGTGCTGAAGCTTTCTTT. Protein sequence: CASRPGAERAEAFF.

This clonotype was seen repeatedly, ten times or more. The V gene is TRBV9, the J gene TRBJ1-5; D may be TRBD1 (5 bases). Germline V gene lookup returns CDR1 SGDLS and CDR2 YYNGEE. Trimming stripped 3 bases from V and 1 base from J, with 8 bases between. This CDR3 region has 14 residues. CDR3 DNA sequence: TGTGCCAGCAGCGCGGGGGACAGCAATCAGCCCCAGCATTTT. This gives the protein CASSAGDSNQPQHF.

This clonotype showed up many times. The chain uses TRBV6-1 and TRBJ2-1; TRBD1 agrees at 8 bases. Germline V gene sequence: CDR1 MNHNS, CDR2 SASEGT. V was clipped by 8 bases and J by 4 bases; unmatched bases: 4. This CDR3 has 13 amino acids. The CDR3: CASPGQEYNEQFF. The CDR3 DNA reads as TGTGCCAGCCCGGGACAGGAGTACAATGAGCAGTTCTTC.

The chain couples TRBV4-3 to TRBJ1-3; no firm D call. The V gene lost 1 base and the J gene lost 2 bases, with 12 bases spanning the gap. This CDR3 has 16 residues. Germline V CDR1 and CDR2: LGHNA, YSLEER. This chain's CDR3 is CASSQGGRSAGNTIYF. In DNA form, the CDR3 reads TGCGCCAGCAGCCAAGGTGGCAGGTCGGCTGGAAACACCATATATTTT.

This clonotype was observed many times. The rearrangement joins TRBV19 to TRBJ2-3; D perhaps matches TRBD2 (5 bases). The CDR3 spans 13 residues. The germline CDR1 and CDR2 sequences are LNHDA and SQIVND (reference sequence). Trimming stripped 5 bases from V and 2 bases from J, with 8 bases between. The CDR3 DNA is TGTGCCAGTAGTCGGGGATACACAGATACGCAGTATTTT. Its protein is CASSRGYTDTQYF. The full variable domain, with the rest looked up from reference TRBV19 and TRBJ2-3, is DGGITQSPKYLFRKEGQNVTLSCEQNLNHDAMYWYRQDPGQGLRLIYYSQIVNDFQKGDIAEGYSVSREKKESFPLTVTSAQKNPTAFYLCASSRGYTDTQYFGPGTRLTVL.

At least ten counts were recorded for this clonotype. The chain employs TRBV7-6 and TRBJ2-7, with D possibly being TRBD1 (8 bases). The V end lost 6 bases, the J end lost 4 bases, and 19 bases lay between the germline ends. The CDR3 length is 15 residues. Germline loops: CDR1 SGHVS, CDR2 FNYEAQ. CDR3 in amino acids: CASSPVGQGGYEQYF. The CDR3 DNA sequence: TGTGCCAGCAGTCCGGTCGGACAGGGAGGGTACGAGCAGTACTTC.

This clonotype was seen repeatedly, ten times or more. The rearrangement uses TRBV9 and TRBJ2-3; 9 bases line up with TRBD2. The V gene's germline CDR1 is SGDLS and CDR2 YYNGEE. V gave up 4 bases and J gave up 2 bases; unmatched junction bases: 8. The CDR3 sequence is 16 residues long. CDR3 in DNA: TGTGCCAGCAGCCCTCCAGCGGGAGGCGACACAGATACGCAGTATTTT. As protein: CASSPPAGGDTDTQYF.

A word on this clonotype: A much larger clonotype is one base distant, so this may be a read error. J is TRBJ1-2 and V is TRBV5-3, with TRBD1 as a possible D gene (5 bases). TRBV5-3 has ORF status, its function being uncertain. The CDR3 runs 17 residues. The CDR3 loop reads CASSLGPSRDAFDGSTF. The CDR3 DNA sequence: TGTGCCAGCAGCTTGGGGCCCTCCAGGGATGCGTTTGATGGCTCCACCTTC.

This clonotype was seen only a few times. The chain joins TRBV7-9 to TRBJ2-1; 8 bases agree with TRBD1. Germline V gene lookup returns CDR1 SEHNR and CDR2 FQNEAQ (reference sequence). The CDR3 contains 14 residues. The trim removed 5 bases at V and 6 bases at J, leaving 6 bases unmatched. This chain's CDR3 is CASSHGTGRNEQFF. In DNA, the CDR3 is TGTGCCAGCAGCCACGGGACAGGTCGCAATGAGCAGTTCTTC.

The V and J genes are TRBV29-1 and TRBJ1-2; no clear D. Germline V lookup: CDR1 SQVTM, CDR2 ANQGSEA. V lost 0 bases and J 5 bases, leaving 19 bases between the germline ends. The CDR3 extends over 16 amino acids. The CDR3 loop is CSVEDPSVDPLYGYTF. The CDR3 nucleotides are TGCAGCGTTGAAGATCCCTCTGTAGACCCGTTATATGGCTACACCTTC.

Only one count was recorded for this clonotype. One end of the junction varies from germline; a read error may be responsible. The chain combines TRBV7-9 with TRBJ2-7; TRBD2 is a possible D gene (5 bases). Germline V gene data show CDR1 as SEHNR and CDR2 as FQNEAQ (reference sequence). This CDR3 region has 13 residues. The CDR3 loop reads CASSPPGNSEQSF. The CDR3 DNA reads as TGTGCCAGCAGCCCACCGGGAAACTCCGAGCAGTCCTTC. The variable domain in full, completed from reference TRBV7-9 and TRBJ2-7, reads DTGVSQNPRHKITKRGQNVTFRCDPISEHNRLYWYRQTLGQGPEFLTYFQNEAQLEKSRLLSDRFSAERPKGSFSTLEIQRTEQGDSAMYLCASSPPGNSEQSFGPGTRLTVT.

This clonotype came up many times. The chain recombines TRBV20-1 with TRBJ1-5; no clear D gene. Trimming took off 3 bases at V and 4 bases at J, with 10 bases between the two ends. CDR1 is DFQATT and CDR2 is SNEGSKA in the germline V gene (reference sequence). The CDR3 spans 13 residues. The CDR3 sequence: CSASGRRNQPQHF. For the CDR3, the DNA is TGCAGTGCTAGTGGCCGGAGGAATCAGCCCCAGCATTTT.

This clonotype was seen only a few times. The chain carries TRBV7-9 and TRBJ1-1, with no clear D. Looked up from germline, CDR1 is SEHNR and CDR2 is FQNEAQ (reference sequence). The CDR3 sequence is 11 residues long. The ends were cut back, 8 bases at V and 1 base at J, with 5 bases in the middle. CDR3 protein: CASGENTEAFF. The DNA of the CDR3 is TGTGCCAGCGGCGAGAACACTGAAGCTTTCTTT. The full variable domain, its missing parts supplied by reference TRBV7-9 and TRBJ1-1, is DTGVSQNPRHKITKRGQNVTFRCDPISEHNRLYWYRQTLGQGPEFLTYFQNEAQLEKSRLLSDRFSAERPKGSFSTLEIQRTEQGDSAMYLCASGENTEAFFGQGTRLTVV.

This clonotype was found a few times. V and J are TRBV11-2 and TRBJ2-3, with 10 bases matching TRBD2. The CDR3 contains 15 residues. In germline, CDR1 is SGHAT, CDR2 FQNNGV. Unmatched junction bases numbered 2, after V lost 1 base and J lost 4 bases. CDR3 DNA sequence: TGTGCCAGCAGCTTAGTAGCGGGGGGATCAGATACGCAGTATTTT. Translating it yields CASSLVAGGSDTQYF.

This clonotype came up many times. The chain couples TRBV6-6 to TRBJ2-3; 8 bases match TRBD1. In germline, CDR1 is MNHNY, CDR2 SVGAGI (reference sequence). The CDR3 extends over 12 amino acids. Trimming took 10 bases from V and 6 from J; bases not matched to a gene: 6. CDR3 bases: TGTGCCACCGCCCAGGGGGCGGATACGCAGTATTTT. Amino acid sequence: CATAQGADTQYF.

Only a few counts were recorded for this clonotype. The V and J genes are TRBV28 and TRBJ2-7; 8 nucleotides agree with TRBD2. CDR3 size: 13 residues. Germline V gene sequence: CDR1 MDHEN, CDR2 SYDVKM. Germline trimming cut 10 bases from V and 2 bases from J; bases unmatched to any gene: 7. The CDR3 bases are TGTGCCATCGGGGGGGGGGCCCCCTACGAGCAGTACTTC. This sequence encodes CAIGGGAPYEQYF.

About this clonotype itself: One end of the junction does not line up with germline, which may come from a read error. The chain uses TRBV11-2 and TRBJ2-1, with 8 bases lining up with TRBD2. The CDR3 is 18 amino acids. From germline, CDR1 is SGHAT and CDR2 FQNNGV. CDR3 coding DNA: TGTGCCGGCAGCCCGGTACCCTTAGCGGGAAAATCGTCAGATGAGCAGTTCTTC. This sequence encodes CAGSPVPLAGKSSDEQFF.

This clonotype was counted many times. The V call is TRBV7-2, the J call TRBJ2-7; 10 nucleotides agree with TRBD1. CDR1 and CDR2 (germline): SGHTA, FQGNSA. The CDR3 is 14 residues long. The V segment lost 5 bases and the J segment 2 bases; nucleotides outside the gene matches: 3. In DNA, the CDR3 is TGTGCCAGCAGCGCCGGGACAGGGGCCTACGAGCAGTACTTC. Translation: CASSAGTGAYEQYF.

The sample holds a few counts of this clonotype. The J gene is TRBJ2-3, the V gene TRBV27; D possibly corresponds to TRBD2 (7 bases). V shed 2 bases and J shed 4 bases, with 16 bases lying between them. The CDR3 extends over 16 amino acids. Per the germline V gene, CDR1 is MNHEY and CDR2 is SMNVEV (reference sequence). CDR3 bases: TGTGCCAGCAGTTTAGTTGGGGGGGCGGGACCAGATACGCAGTATTTT. Encoded protein: CASSLVGGAGPDTQYF.

Many counts were recorded for this clonotype. This sequence joins TRBV7-9 and TRBJ1-5; D unclear. This CDR3 region has 14 residues. V lost 1 base to trimming and J lost 4 bases, with 8 bases between them. The germline CDR1 and CDR2 sequences are SEHNR and FQNEAQ (reference sequence). CDR3 coding DNA: TGTGCCAGCAGCTTAGGTCCCAATAATCAGCCCCAGCATTTT. Its protein product is CASSLGPNNQPQHF.

The chain uses TRBV7-9 and TRBJ2-7; D gene ambiguous. CDR3 length: 13 amino acids. V was pared by 1 base and J by 5 bases, with 9 bases between. Germline values: CDR1 SEHNR, CDR2 FQNEAQ (reference sequence). The CDR3 is CASSLGAGDEQYF. The CDR3 coding sequence is TGTGCCAGCAGCTTAGGGGCCGGAGACGAGCAGTACTTC.